Only a few counts were recorded for the clone carrying this T cell receptor beta chain. The entry originates in a study of regulatory T cells in long-lasting Graves disease. CDR3 regions were amplified by Arm-PCR using iRepertoire HTBI primers to build TCR beta libraries. TCRdb redid the calling of the multiplex PCR reads with MiXCR, one entry per CDR3 protein. Here the sample spans roughly 430,000 distinct CDR3 sequences, about a sixth being singletons. Time point reported: newly diagnosed GD, antithyroid drugs for less than 3 months. After RNA was extracted from PBMCs, the TCR library was made from it. Trimming stripped 4 bases from V and 7 bases from J, with 12 bases between. The germline V gene encodes CDR1 SGDLS and CDR2 YYNGEE. The CDR3 extends over 13 amino acids. This sample was shared with a second study, whose subject was T cells in Graves' hyperthyroidism and ophthalmopathy.

The starting material was peripheral blood mononuclear cells (PBMCs), obtained at new diagnosis, from a patient treated with antithyroid drugs. The clonotype comes from a woman between 25 and 40 years old with Graves disease. V gene TRBV9 combines with J gene TRBJ2-1; D not resolved. CDR3 coding DNA: TGTGCCAGCAGCCGTAGGAAGGAGAATGAGCAGTTCTTC. As protein: CASSRRKENEQFF. Based on the CDR3 plus reference TRBV9 and TRBJ2-1, the full variable domain is DSGVTQTPKHLITATGQRVTLRCSPRSGDLSVYWYQQSLDQGLQFLIQYYNGEERAKGNILERFSAQQFPDLHSELNLSSLELGDSALYFCASSRRKENEQFFGPGTRLTVL.